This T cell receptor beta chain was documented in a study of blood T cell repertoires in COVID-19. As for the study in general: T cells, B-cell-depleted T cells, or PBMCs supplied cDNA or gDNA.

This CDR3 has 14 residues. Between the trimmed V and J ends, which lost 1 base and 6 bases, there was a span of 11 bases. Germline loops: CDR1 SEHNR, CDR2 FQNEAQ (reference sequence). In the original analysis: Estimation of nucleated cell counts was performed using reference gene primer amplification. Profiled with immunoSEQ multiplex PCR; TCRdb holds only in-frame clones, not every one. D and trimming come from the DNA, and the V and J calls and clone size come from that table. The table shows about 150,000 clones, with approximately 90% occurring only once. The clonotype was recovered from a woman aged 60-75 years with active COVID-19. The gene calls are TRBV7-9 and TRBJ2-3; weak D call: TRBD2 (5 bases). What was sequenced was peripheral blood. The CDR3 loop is CASSLGSGWDTQYF. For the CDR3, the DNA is TGTGCCAGCAGCTTAGGATCGGGATGGGATACGCAGTATTTT.